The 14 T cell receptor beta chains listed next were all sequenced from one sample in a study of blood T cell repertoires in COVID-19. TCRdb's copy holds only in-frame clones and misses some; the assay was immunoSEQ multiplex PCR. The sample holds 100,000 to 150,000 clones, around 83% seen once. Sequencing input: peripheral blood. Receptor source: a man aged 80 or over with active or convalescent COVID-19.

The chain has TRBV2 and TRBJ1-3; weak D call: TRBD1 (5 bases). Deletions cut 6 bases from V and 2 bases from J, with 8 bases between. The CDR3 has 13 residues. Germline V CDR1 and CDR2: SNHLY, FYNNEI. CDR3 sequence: CASSRVPGNTIYF. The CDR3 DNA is TGTGCCAGCAGCAGGGTCCCTGGAAACACCATATATTTT.

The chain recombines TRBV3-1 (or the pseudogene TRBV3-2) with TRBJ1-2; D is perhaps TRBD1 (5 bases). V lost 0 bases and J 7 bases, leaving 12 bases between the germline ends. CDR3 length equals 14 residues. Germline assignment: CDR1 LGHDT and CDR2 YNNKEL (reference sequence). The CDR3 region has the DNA TGTGCCAGCAGCCAAGATAGGGGAGGGATTGGCTACACCTTC. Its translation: CASSQDRGGIGYTF.

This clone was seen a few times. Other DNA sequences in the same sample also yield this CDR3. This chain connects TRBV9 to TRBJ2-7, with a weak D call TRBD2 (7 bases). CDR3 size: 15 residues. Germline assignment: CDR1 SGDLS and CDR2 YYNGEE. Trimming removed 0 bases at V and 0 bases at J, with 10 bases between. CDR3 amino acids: CASSVAGGSSYEQYF. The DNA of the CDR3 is TGTGCCAGCAGCGTAGCGGGGGGCAGCTCCTACGAGCAGTACTTC.

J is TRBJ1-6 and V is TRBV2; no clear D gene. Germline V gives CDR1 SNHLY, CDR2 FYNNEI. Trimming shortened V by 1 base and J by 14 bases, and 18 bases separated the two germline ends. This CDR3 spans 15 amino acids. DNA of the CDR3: TGTGCCAGCAGTGAAGTACCACGGACCCCCGGGGCCCTCCACTTT. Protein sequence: CASSEVPRTPGALHF.

CDR3 sequence (DNA): TGTGCCAGCAGCTTAACGTCGGGACAGAACTATGGCTACACCTTC. It specifies CASSLTSGQNYGYTF. The chain uses TRBV7-3 and TRBJ1-2; 7 nucleotides line up with TRBD1. This CDR3 spans 15 amino acids. V lost 0 bases to trimming and J lost 2 bases; unmatched junction nucleotides: 3. Germline loops: CDR1 SGHTA, CDR2 FQGTGA.

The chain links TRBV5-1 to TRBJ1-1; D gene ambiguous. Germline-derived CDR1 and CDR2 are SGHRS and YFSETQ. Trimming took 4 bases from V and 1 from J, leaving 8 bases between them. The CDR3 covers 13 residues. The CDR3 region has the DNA TGCGCCAGCAGCCCTCAGAAGAACACTGAAGCTTTCTTT. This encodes CASSPQKNTEAFF.

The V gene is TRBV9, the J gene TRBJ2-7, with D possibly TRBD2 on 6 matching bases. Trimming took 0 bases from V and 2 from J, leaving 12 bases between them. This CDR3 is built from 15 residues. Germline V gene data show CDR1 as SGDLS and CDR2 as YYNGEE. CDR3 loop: CASSVGAGRTYEQYF. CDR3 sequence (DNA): TGTGCCAGCAGCGTAGGTGCGGGGCGTACCTACGAGCAGTACTTC.

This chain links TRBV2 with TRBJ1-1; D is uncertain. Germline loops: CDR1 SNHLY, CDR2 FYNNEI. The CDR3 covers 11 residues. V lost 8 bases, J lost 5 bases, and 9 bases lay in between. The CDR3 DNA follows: TGTGCCAGCCTTAGAGGTACTGAAGCTTTCTTT. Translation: CASLRGTEAFF.

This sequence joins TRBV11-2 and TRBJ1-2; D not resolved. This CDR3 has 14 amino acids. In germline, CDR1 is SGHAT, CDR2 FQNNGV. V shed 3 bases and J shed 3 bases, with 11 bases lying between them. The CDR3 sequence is CASSFNDGDYGYTF. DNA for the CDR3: TGTGCCAGCAGCTTTAATGACGGGGACTATGGCTACACCTTC. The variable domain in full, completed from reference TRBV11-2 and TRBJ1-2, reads EAGVAQSPRYKIIEKRQSVAFWCNPISGHATLYWYQQILGQGPKLLIQFQNNGVVDDSQLPKDRFSAERLKGVDSTLKIQPAKLEDSAVYLCASSFNDGDYGYTFGSGTRLTVV.

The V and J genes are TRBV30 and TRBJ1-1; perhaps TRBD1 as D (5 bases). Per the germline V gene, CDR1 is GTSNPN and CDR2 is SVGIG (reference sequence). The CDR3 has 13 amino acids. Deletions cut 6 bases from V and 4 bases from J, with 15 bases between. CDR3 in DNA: TGTGCCTGTTATCGGGGGTCGGGCACTGAAGCTTTCTTT. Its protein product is CACYRGSGTEAFF.

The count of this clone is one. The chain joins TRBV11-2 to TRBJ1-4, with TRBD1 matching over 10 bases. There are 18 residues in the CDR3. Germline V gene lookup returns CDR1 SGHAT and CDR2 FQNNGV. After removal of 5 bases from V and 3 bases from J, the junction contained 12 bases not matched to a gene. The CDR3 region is CASSPRIWTGGANEKLFF. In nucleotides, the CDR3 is TGTGCCAGCAGCCCCCGAATTTGGACAGGGGGAGCTAATGAAAAACTGTTTTTT.

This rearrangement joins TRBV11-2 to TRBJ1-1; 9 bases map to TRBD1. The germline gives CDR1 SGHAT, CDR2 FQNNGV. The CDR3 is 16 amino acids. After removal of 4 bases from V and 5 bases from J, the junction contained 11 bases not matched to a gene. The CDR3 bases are TGTGCCAGCAGCTCCCTCCTCGGACAGGGGCTTACTGAAGCTTTCTTT. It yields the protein CASSSLLGQGLTEAFF.

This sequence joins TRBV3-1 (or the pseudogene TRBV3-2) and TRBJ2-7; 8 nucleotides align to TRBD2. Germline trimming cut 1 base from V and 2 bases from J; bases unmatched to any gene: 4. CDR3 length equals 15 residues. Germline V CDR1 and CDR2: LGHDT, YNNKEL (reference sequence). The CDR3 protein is CASSQVTRGAYEQYF. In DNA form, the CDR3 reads TGTGCCAGCAGCCAAGTCACGCGGGGGGCCTACGAGCAGTACTTC.

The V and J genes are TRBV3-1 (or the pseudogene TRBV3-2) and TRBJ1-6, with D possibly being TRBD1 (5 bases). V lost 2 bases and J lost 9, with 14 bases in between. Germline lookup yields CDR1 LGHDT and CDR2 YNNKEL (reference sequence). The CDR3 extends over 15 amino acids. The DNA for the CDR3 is TGTGCCAGCAGCCAACAACAGGTGTACTCTTCACCCCTCCACTTT. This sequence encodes CASSQQQVYSSPLHF.